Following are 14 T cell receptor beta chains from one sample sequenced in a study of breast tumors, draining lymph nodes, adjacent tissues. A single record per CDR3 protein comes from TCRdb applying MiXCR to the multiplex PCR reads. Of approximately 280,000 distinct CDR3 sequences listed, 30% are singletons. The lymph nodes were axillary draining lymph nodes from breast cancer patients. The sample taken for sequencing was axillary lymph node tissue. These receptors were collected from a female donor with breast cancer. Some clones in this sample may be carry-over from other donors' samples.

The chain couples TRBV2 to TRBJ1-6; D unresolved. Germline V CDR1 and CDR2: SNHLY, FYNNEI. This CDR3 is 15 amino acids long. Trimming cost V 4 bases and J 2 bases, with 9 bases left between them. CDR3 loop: CASSGQAAYNSPLHF. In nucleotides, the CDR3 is TGTGCCAGCAGTGGCCAGGCGGCCTATAATTCACCCCTCCACTTT.

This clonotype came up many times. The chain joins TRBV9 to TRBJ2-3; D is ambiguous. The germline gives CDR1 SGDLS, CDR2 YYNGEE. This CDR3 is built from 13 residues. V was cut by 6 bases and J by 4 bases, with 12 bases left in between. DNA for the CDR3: TGTGCCAGCAACTTAATAGGTTCAGATACGCAGTATTTT. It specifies CASNLIGSDTQYF.

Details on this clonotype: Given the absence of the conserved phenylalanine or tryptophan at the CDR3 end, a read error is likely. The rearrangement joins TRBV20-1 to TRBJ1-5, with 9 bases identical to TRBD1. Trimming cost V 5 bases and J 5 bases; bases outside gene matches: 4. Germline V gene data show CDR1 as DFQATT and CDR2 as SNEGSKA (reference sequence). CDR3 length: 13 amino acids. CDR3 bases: TGCAGTGCTGGACAGGGGATCGATCAGCCCCAGCATGGT. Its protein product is CSAGQGIDQPQHG.

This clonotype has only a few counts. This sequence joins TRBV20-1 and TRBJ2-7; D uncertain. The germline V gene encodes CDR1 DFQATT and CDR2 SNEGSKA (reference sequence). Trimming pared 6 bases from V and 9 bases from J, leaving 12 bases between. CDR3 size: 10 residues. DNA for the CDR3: TGCAGTGCGGCTCTACGAGGGCAGTACTTC. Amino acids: CSAALRGQYF.

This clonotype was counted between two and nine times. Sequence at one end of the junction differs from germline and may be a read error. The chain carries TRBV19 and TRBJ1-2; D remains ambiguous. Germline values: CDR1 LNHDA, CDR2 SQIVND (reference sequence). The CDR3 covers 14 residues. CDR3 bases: TGTGCCAGTAGTATAGTGGGCAGCCCGCCCGGCTACGCCTTC. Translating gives CASSIVGSPPGYAF.

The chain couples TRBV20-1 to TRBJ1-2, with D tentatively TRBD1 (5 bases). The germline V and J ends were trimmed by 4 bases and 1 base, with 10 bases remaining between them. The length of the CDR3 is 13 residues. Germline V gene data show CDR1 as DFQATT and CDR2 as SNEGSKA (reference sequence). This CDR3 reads CSAISGLNYGYTF. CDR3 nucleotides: TGCAGTGCTATATCAGGGCTTAACTATGGCTACACCTTC.

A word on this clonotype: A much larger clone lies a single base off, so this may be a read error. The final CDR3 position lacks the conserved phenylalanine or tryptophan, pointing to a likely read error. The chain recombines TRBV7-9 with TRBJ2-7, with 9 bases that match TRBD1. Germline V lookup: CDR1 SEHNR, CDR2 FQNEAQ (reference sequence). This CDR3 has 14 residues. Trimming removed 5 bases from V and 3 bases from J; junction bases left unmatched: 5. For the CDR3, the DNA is TGTGCCAGCAGCCCCTTGGGACAGGGCTACGAGCAGTACCTC. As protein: CASSPLGQGYEQYL.

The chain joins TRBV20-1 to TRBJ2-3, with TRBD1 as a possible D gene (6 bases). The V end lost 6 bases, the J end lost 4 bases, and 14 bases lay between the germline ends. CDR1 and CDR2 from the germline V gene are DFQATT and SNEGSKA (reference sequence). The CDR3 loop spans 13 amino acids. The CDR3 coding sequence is TGCAGTGCACAAACAGGGTCCTCAGATACGCAGTATTTT. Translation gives CSAQTGSSDTQYF.

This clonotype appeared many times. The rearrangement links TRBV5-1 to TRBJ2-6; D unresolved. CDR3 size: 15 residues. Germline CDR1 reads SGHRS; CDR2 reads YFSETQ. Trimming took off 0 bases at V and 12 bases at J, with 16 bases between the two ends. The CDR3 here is CASSLGAGAIGVLTF. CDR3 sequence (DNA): TGCGCCAGCAGCTTGGGGGCCGGTGCTATTGGCGTCCTGACTTTC.

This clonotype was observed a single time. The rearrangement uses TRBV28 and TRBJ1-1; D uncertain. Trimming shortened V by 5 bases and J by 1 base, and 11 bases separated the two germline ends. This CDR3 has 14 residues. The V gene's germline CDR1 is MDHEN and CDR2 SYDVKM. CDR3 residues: CASSPPTRNTEAFF. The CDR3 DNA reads TGTGCCAGCAGTCCCCCAACACGGAACACTGAAGCTTTCTTT. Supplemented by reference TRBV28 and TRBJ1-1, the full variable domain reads DVKVTQSSRYLVKRTGEKVFLECVQDMDHENMFWYRQDPGLGLRLIYFSYDVKMKEKGDIPEGYSVSREKKERFSLILESASTNQTSMYLCASSPPTRNTEAFFGQGTRLTVV.

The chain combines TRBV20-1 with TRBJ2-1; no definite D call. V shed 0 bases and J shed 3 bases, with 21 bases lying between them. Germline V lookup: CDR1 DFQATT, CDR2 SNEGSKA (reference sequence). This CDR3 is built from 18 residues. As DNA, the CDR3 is TGCAGTGCTAGAGAGAAAGGGATGGTCCCTTCCGGCTACAATGAGCAGTTCTTC. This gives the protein CSAREKGMVPSGYNEQFF.

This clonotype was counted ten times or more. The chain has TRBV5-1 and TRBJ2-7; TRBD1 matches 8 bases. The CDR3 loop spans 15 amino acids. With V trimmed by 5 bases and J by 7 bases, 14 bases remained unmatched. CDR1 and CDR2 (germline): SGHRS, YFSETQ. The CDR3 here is CASRNSGQASEEQYF. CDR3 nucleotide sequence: TGCGCCAGCAGGAACTCGGGACAGGCTTCCGAGGAGCAGTACTTC.

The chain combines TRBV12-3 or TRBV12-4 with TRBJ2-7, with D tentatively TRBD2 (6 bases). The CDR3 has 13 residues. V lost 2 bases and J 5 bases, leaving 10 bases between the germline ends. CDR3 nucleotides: TGTGCCAGCAGTTTACGCAGGGAGGACGAGCAGTACTTC. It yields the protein CASSLRREDEQYF.

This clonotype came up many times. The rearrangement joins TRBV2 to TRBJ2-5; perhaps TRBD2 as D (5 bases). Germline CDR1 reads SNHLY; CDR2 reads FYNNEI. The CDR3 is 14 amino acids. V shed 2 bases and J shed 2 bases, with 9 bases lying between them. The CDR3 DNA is TGTGCCAGCAGTGAAACGCGGGTTCAAGAGACCCAGTACTTC. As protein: CASSETRVQETQYF.